Listed here are 21 T cell receptor beta chains from one sample, sequenced in a study of blood T cell repertoires in COVID-19. Method: immunoSEQ multiplex PCR; TCRdb's copy keeps in-frame clones and lacks some. This sample has under 300,000 clones, with around 89% found just once. What was sequenced was PBMCs or T cells enriched from blood (not recorded which). These receptors were obtained from a man between 35 and 55 years old who had recovered from COVID-19.

The gene calls are TRBV28 and TRBJ2-2; perhaps TRBD1 as D (6 bases). Germline-derived CDR1 and CDR2 are MDHEN and SYDVKM. CDR3 size: 14 residues. V lost 10 bases, J lost 3 bases, and 15 bases lay in between. The CDR3 region is CAISLQGYTGELFF. The CDR3 nucleotides read TGTGCCATTTCTTTACAGGGTTACACCGGGGAGCTGTTTTTT.

V usage is TRBV21-1 and J usage is TRBJ1-2; TRBD1 is the table's D call, not checked against the DNA. TRBV21-1 is listed as a pseudogene. The CDR3 has 15 amino acids. The CDR3 DNA reads TGTGCCAGCAGCAAAAGACATATCCTCAGCTATGGCTACACCTTC. Its translation is CASSKRHILSYGYTF.

In DNA form, the CDR3 reads TGCGCCAGCAGCCAAGATACAGGGTGGGGTGATGGCTACACCTTC. Its protein product is CASSQDTGWGDGYTF. V usage is TRBV4-3 and J usage is TRBJ1-2; maybe TRBD1 (6 bases). CDR1 is LGHNA, CDR2 YSLEER, per germline. The CDR3 is 15 residues long. V was clipped by 0 bases and J by 6 bases, with 14 bases between them.

CDR3 sequence reads: CASSPEIINSGARTPLHF. The CDR3 DNA sequence: TGTGCCAGCAGCCCCGAAATAATTAATTCAGGGGCGCGGACACCCCTCCACTTT. V usage is TRBV5-6 and J usage is TRBJ1-6; tentative D call: TRBD1 (6 bases). V gave up 4 bases and J gave up 11 bases, with 28 bases separating them. CDR3 length equals 18 residues. The germline CDR1 and CDR2 sequences are SGHDT and YYEEEE.

V usage is TRBV19 and J usage is TRBJ2-7; D is unclear. Between the trimmed V and J ends, which lost 3 bases and 0 bases, there was a span of 6 bases. The CDR3 consists of 13 residues. Germline loops: CDR1 LNHDA, CDR2 SQIVND (reference sequence). DNA for the CDR3: TGTGCCAGTAGTATGTACTCCTCCTACGAGCAGTACTTC. It is translated as CASSMYSSYEQYF.

This clone has just one count. The chain combines TRBV4-1 with TRBJ2-1; 7 positions match TRBD2. The germline V gene encodes CDR1 MGHRA and CDR2 YSYEKL. The CDR3 is 13 residues long. V lost 8 bases to trimming and J lost 8 bases; unmatched junction nucleotides: 9. CDR3 nucleotide sequence: TGCGCCAGCCGGCCGGGAGGTGGGGATGAGCAGTTCTTC. Translation: CASRPGGGDEQFF.

The chain couples TRBV11-1 to TRBJ1-1; possible D gene TRBD1, 5 bases. The V end lost 1 base, the J end lost 5 bases, and 14 bases lay between the germline ends. Per germline, CDR1 SGHAT and CDR2 FQDESV (reference sequence). The CDR3 has 15 amino acids. The CDR3 protein is CASSLDSGDVTEAFF. CDR3 coding DNA: TGTGCCAGCAGCTTAGATTCGGGGGATGTAACTGAAGCTTTCTTT.

This chain links TRBV2 with TRBJ1-4; 9 nucleotides line up with TRBD1. Germline CDR1 and CDR2: SNHLY and FYNNEI. The CDR3 has 17 residues. V trimming: 7 bases; J trimming: 4 bases; junction bases outside the gene matches: 13. CDR3 sequence: CASTWGQGSSSNEKLFF. Written as DNA, the CDR3 is TGTGCCAGCACCTGGGGACAGGGAAGTAGTAGTAATGAAAAACTGTTTTTT.

The V and J genes are TRBV7-3 and TRBJ2-5; 7 bases line up with TRBD1. Germline V gene data show CDR1 as SGHTA and CDR2 as FQGTGA. The CDR3 runs to 13 residues. With 5 bases clipped from V and 7 bases from J, the junction kept 7 bases outside the gene matches. DNA of the CDR3: TGTGCCAGCAGCCTCACAGGGGTCGGGACCCAGTACTTC. Its translation: CASSLTGVGTQYF. The entire variable domain, with the rest obtained from reference TRBV7-3 and TRBJ2-5, is as follows: GAGVSQTPSNKVTEKGKYVELRCDPISGHTALYWYRQSLGQGPEFLIYFQGTGAADDSGLPNDRFFAVRPEGSVSTLKIQRTERGDSAVYLCASSLTGVGTQYFGPGTRLLVL.

In this sample, this clone turned up once. The chain recombines TRBV11-2 with TRBJ2-1, with a possible D match to TRBD2 (5 bases). CDR3 length equals 15 residues. Looked up from germline, CDR1 is SGHAT and CDR2 is FQNNGV. Trimming cost V 4 bases and J 9 bases, with 19 bases left between them. The CDR3 spells CASSSSRYSSGEQFF. The CDR3 nucleotides are TGTGCCAGCAGCTCTAGCAGGTACTCCTCGGGTGAGCAGTTCTTC.

This chain uses TRBV18 with TRBJ2-7, with D perhaps TRBD2 (6 bases). Germline assignment: CDR1 KGHSH and CDR2 LQKENI. V shed 3 bases and J shed 6 bases, with 12 bases lying between them. The CDR3 extends over 13 amino acids. The CDR3 loop is CASSPQGLREQYF. In nucleotides, the CDR3 is TGTGCCAGCTCACCCCAGGGACTCCGCGAGCAGTACTTC.

The V and J genes are TRBV7-2 and TRBJ2-1; TRBD2 matches 7 bases. Germline V gene lookup returns CDR1 SGHTA and CDR2 FQGNSA. This CDR3 spans 13 amino acids. V trimming: 1 base; J trimming: 10 bases; junction bases outside the gene matches: 4. The CDR3 DNA reads TGTGCCAGCAGCTTAGGTCTAGCGGACGAGCAGTTCTTC. As protein: CASSLGLADEQFF.

V gene TRBV6-5 combines with J gene TRBJ1-1; TRBD1 matches 9 bases. The CDR3 consists of 13 residues. CDR1 and CDR2 (germline): MNHEY, SVGAGI. Unmatched junction bases numbered 0, after V lost 6 bases and J lost 1 base. The CDR3 coding sequence is TGTGCCAGCAGACAGGGGGCGAACACTGAAGCTTTCTTT. It codes for CASRQGANTEAFF.

The chain combines TRBV13 with TRBJ2-3; D is ambiguous. The CDR3 is made up of 13 amino acids. V was clipped by 5 bases and J by 7 bases, with 13 bases between them. The germline V gene has CDR1 PRHDT and CDR2 FYEKMQ (reference sequence). CDR3 sequence reads: CASSLQKQHTQYF. CDR3 nucleotides: TGTGCCAGCAGCCTACAGAAACAGCATACGCAGTATTTT. Based on the CDR3 plus reference TRBV13 and TRBJ2-3, the full variable domain is AAGVIQSPRHLIKEKRETATLKCYPIPRHDTVYWYQQGPGQDPQFLISFYEKMQSDKGSIPDRFSAQQFSDYHSELNMSSLELGDSALYFCASSLQKQHTQYFGPGTRLTVL.

This clone has more than one count but fewer than ten. The chain employs TRBV6-5 and TRBJ1-3, with no clear D. V lost 2 bases and J lost 8, with 13 bases in between. The CDR3 covers 14 residues. Germline V gives CDR1 MNHEY, CDR2 SVGAGI. CDR3 sequence: CASSYRERAYTIYF. The CDR3 bases are TGTGCCAGCAGTTACAGGGAGCGGGCGTACACCATATATTTT.

The chain joins TRBV6-1 to TRBJ2-3; 11 bases align to TRBD1. Germline loops: CDR1 MNHNS, CDR2 SASEGT. The CDR3 loop spans 17 amino acids. Germline trimming cut 4 bases from V and 6 bases from J; bases unmatched to any gene: 12. The CDR3 region is CASSARRWTGGIDTQYF. The CDR3 DNA sequence: TGTGCCAGCAGTGCCCGGCGCTGGACAGGGGGCATCGATACGCAGTATTTT.

The chain joins TRBV4-2 to TRBJ1-1; no reliable D call. The CDR3 consists of 16 residues. CDR1 is LGHNA, CDR2 YNFKEQ, per germline. Trimming removed 1 base at V and 0 bases at J, with 12 bases between. The CDR3 protein is CASSQVSQQLNTEAFF. The CDR3 DNA is TGTGCCAGCAGCCAAGTTTCGCAACAGCTGAACACTGAAGCTTTCTTT.

The chain employs TRBV9 and TRBJ1-1; D is undetermined. The CDR3 has 15 amino acids. CDR1 and CDR2 (germline): SGDLS, YYNGEE. V shed 0 bases and J shed 0 bases, with 9 bases lying between them. This chain's CDR3 is CASSVAGRMNTEAFF. CDR3 DNA: TGTGCCAGCAGCGTAGCTGGTAGAATGAACACTGAAGCTTTCTTT. Together with reference TRBV9 and TRBJ1-1, the CDR3 gives the full variable domain: DSGVTQTPKHLITATGQRVTLRCSPRSGDLSVYWYQQSLDQGLQFLIQYYNGEERAKGNILERFSAQQFPDLHSELNLSSLELGDSALYFCASSVAGRMNTEAFFGQGTRLTVV.

The V gene is TRBV7-9, the J gene TRBJ1-2; D remains ambiguous. The V and J ends lost 1 base and 5 bases respectively, with 20 bases between them. CDR1 is SEHNR, CDR2 FQNEAQ, per germline (reference sequence). The CDR3 is 17 amino acids. The CDR3 DNA reads as TGTGCCAGCAGCTTAGGTCCTGAGTGGGAGGCGGAGTATGGCTACACCTTC. Translation gives CASSLGPEWEAEYGYTF.

V usage is TRBV27 and J usage is TRBJ1-6; TRBD1 matches 9 bases. V was pared by 7 bases and J by 9 bases, with 7 bases of the junction left unmatched. Germline loops: CDR1 MNHEY, CDR2 SMNVEV (reference sequence). This CDR3 is built from 14 residues. DNA of the CDR3: TGTGCCAGCACCCCGGGACAGGGCTTTTCACCCCTCCACTTT. Its protein product is CASTPGQGFSPLHF.

V gene TRBV30 combines with J gene TRBJ1-2, with 7 bases fitting TRBD1. The V segment lost 4 bases and the J segment 7 bases; nucleotides outside the gene matches: 9. CDR3 size: 13 residues. Germline V gene data show CDR1 as GTSNPN and CDR2 as SVGIG (reference sequence). The CDR3 here is CAWMDQGEGGYTF. CDR3 nucleotide sequence: TGTGCCTGGATGGATCAGGGGGAAGGTGGCTACACCTTC. Full variable domain (remainder filled in from reference TRBV30 and TRBJ1-2): SQTIHQWPATLVQPVGSPLSLECTVEGTSNPNLYWYRQAAGRGLQLLFYSVGIGQISSEVPQNLSASRPQDRQFILSSKKLLLSDSGFYLCAWMDQGEGGYTFGSGTRLTVV.